Here is one T cell receptor (beta chain) with its context. What this receptor recognizes is not known. Per-base qualities were not stored, and no clone one base away is much larger. Systemically healthy Caucasian individuals from Russia, 39 in total and aged about 6 to 95 years, were included as donors. Each donor gave ten milliliters of peripheral blood, drawn into EDTA-treated Vacutainer tubes. Ficoll-Paque density-gradient centrifugation was used to isolate PBMCs, with at least 6 million obtained per sample. Total RNA, at least 6 micrograms per sample, was extracted from PBMCs with Trizol reagent. Naive CD45RAhigh/CD27high T cell percentages were measured by flow cytometry on a PBMC aliquot from every donor. This sample was taken from a study of blood T cells in healthy people across ages (dated by TCRdb to between 2015 and 2017). Looking at the study overall: Template switching captured roughly one uniquely barcoded TCR beta cDNA molecule per two T cells in model experiments. The study measured age-related changes in TCR beta repertoire diversity using deep sequencing normalized with unique cDNA molecular identifiers. Four age groups were formed from the donors: young (average 16 years), middle-aged (approximately 40), aged (approximately 60) and long-lived (82). Using the same blood draw, the study looked at two additional independent replicas of 1 million unique cDNA reads for two donors, one aged 18 to 29 and the other aged 80 or older.

Receptor libraries were prepared by 5' RACE. Sequencing was performed on an Illumina HiSeq 2500. The second PCR ran for about 7 to 11 cycles and used a J-beta primer mix along with a sample-barcoded 5' primer. A unique molecular identifier was introduced onto each TCR beta cDNA molecule by a template-switch 5' adaptor carrying 12 random nucleotides. Each sample yielded at least 2.5 million CDR3-containing paired-end reads. First-strand cDNA was synthesized from all RNA with the Mint cDNA synthesis kit, primed by a TRBC-specific oligonucleotide. After uracil-DNA glycosylase treatment, a first 18-cycle PCR used universal primers M1SS and BC2_uni_R on all cDNA. In the source study's methods: Normalization of each sample was performed by random selection of 1 million high-quality reads, each carrying a distinct molecular identifier. Reads with shared molecular identifiers were discarded instead of being binned into consensus sequences. MiTCR, set to a Q25 quality threshold and the strictest error-elimination algorithm, was used for CDR3 identification, clonotype clustering and error correction. Lower-bound total TCR beta diversity was estimated with a nonparametric unseen species model using Euler transformation. In TCRdb, the public reads were trimmed at Q25 with fastp and aligned with MiXCR, with productive beta chains retained. Records with the same CDR3 protein are collapsed into one entry carrying the most frequent genes and DNA. For this entry, the V and J calls and clone size follow TCRdb and not the study's own pipeline. This sample has hundreds of thousands of distinct CDR3 sequences in its table, and roughly 25% of those were observed once. The top ten clones comprise 9% to 9.5% of the sample.

What the research found in general, with its limitations: Compared with the aged group, the long-lived group had more naive CD4+ T cells, fewer expanded clones and increased TCR diversity, a pattern suggesting age selection. Estimates of total diversity based on one million sequenced T cells were considered lower bounds and underestimates. Bulk unsorted PBMC profiling prevented conclusive comparison of naive and antigen-experienced compartments. Observed TCR beta diversity per million T cells fell roughly linearly with age, and a significant reduction was already apparent by age roughly 40. The CMV infection status of donors was not known, potentially confounding age-related changes in expanded clonotypes. Observed TCR beta diversity correlated strongly with the percentage of naive T cells measured by flow cytometry.

Inclusive of the bounding cysteine and phenylalanine, the CDR3 is 13 residues long. The DNA shown is the 39-base CDR3, in frame from base 1. CDR1 and CDR2, looked up from the germline V gene (reference sequence), are DFQATT and SNEGSKA. V is pared back by 5 bases and J by 5 bases, with 15 bases lying between the germline termini. These data also formed part of another study, on T cells of mothers and their children. According to the second study: Nine systemically healthy Caucasian individuals served as donors, namely three mothers together with their six children. cDNA synthesis used all of the extracted RNA, with roughly 1.5 ug of RNA in each 15 ul reaction. In the second PCR, sample barcodes and 2-4 random nucleotides were introduced via the M1S primer. Each mother yielded over 10 million TCR beta CDR3 reads and each child 3 million or so reads. TCR recombination output is similarly shaped by thymic selection in related and unrelated pairs, with a minor effect exerted by inherited differences. Normalized repertoire overlap in related mother-child pairs was always slightly higher than in unrelated mother-child pairs, but the difference was never significant. No persistent microchimeric T cell clones were detected, at a sensitivity of around 97 clones per million clonotypes. The study used deep NGS to compare TCR beta repertoires of mothers and children, seeking features distinguishing related mother-child pairs from unrelated individuals. On average, the children were roughly 11 +/- 4 years old, while the mothers were approximately 41 +/- 4 years old. After adapters were ligated using NEBNext reagents, the libraries underwent 100+100 nt paired-end sequencing on an Illumina HiSeq 2000. To prevent cross-contamination, the mother and child libraries were prepared a month apart and were sequenced in separate runs. Between about 500,000 and 2,100,000 distinct TCR beta clonotypes were identified per donor. Naive TCR beta clonotypes were estimated from low-frequency clonotypes matched to each donor's FACS-determined naive share, without sorting.

Sequenced input: blood. The receptor chain draws on TRBV20-1 and TRBJ2-5; the D gene is possibly TRBD1, with 5 bases matching. The clonotype originates from a boy younger than 18 in good health. The CDR3 reads as follows: CSAHRIPEETQYF. The DNA sequence is as follows: TGCAGTGCTCACAGGATCCCCGAGGAGACCCAGTACTTC.